This is a list of T cell receptor beta chains from one sample in a study of T cell repertoires in cytomegalovirus infection. TCRdb redid the calling of the reads with MiXCR, one entry per CDR3 protein. The sample contains around 250,000 distinct CDR3 sequences, about a sixth of which appear only once. Material for sequencing was CD8+ T cells from PBMCs. These TCRs come from a human donor in good health (CMV status not recorded). Some clones in this sample may be carry-over from other donors' samples. The CDR3 runs from the conserved cysteine through the conserved F or W. The order of the fields is V gene, clone size, CDR3 length, D gene, J gene, CDR3 protein, CDR3 DNA. The D gene is left open where the match is weak. Only some rows state a clone size, as once, few, many or a class for expanded clones.

TRBV6-2/TRBV6-3	-	14	-	TRBJ2-7	CASSYAGGAYEQYF	TGTGCCAGCAGTTACGCTGGGGGCGCGTACGAGCAGTACTTC
TRBV7-9	many	13	-	TRBJ1-6	CASKSQGNSPLHF	TGTGCCAGCAAGTCACAGGGAAACTCACCCCTCCACTTT
TRBV19	-	15	TRBD1	TRBJ1-1	CASSIQGALNTEAFF	TGTGCCAGTAGTATACAGGGGGCCCTGAACACTGAAGCTTTCTTT
TRBV6-1	many	17	TRBD2	TRBJ2-3	CASSEPRSSGVTDTQYF	TGTGCCAGCAGTGAACCCCGGTCTAGCGGGGTCACAGATACGCAGTATTTT
TRBV20-1	-	14	-	TRBJ2-7	CSAPKGRGLYEQYF	TGCAGTGCCCCAAAAGGGAGGGGGCTTTACGAGCAGTACTTC
TRBV7-8	many	15	-	TRBJ1-5	CASTLSAGRNQPQHF	TGTGCCAGCACCCTATCGGCAGGGAGGAATCAGCCCCAGCATTTT
TRBV4-1	-	15	-	TRBJ1-1	CASSQGERAVTEAFF	TGCGCCAGCAGCCAAGGAGAAAGGGCCGTCACTGAAGCTTTCTTT
TRBV15	-	16	-	TRBJ2-1	CATSREGSAAYNEQFF	TGTGCCACCAGCAGAGAGGGGTCAGCGGCGTACAATGAGCAGTTCTTC
TRBV10-3	many	16	-	TRBJ1-1	CAISESVVRLNTEAFF	TGTGCCATCAGTGAGTCAGTAGTCCGGCTGAACACTGAAGCTTTCTTT
TRBV3-1	few	15	-	TRBJ2-7	CASSQDPRGEYEQYF	TGTGCCAGCAGCCAAGATCCTCGAGGGGAGTACGAGCAGTACTTC
TRBV29-1	-	14	TRBD1	TRBJ1-2	CSVEGVDRAYGYTF	TGCAGCGTTGAAGGGGTGGACAGGGCCTATGGCTACACCTTC
TRBV7-9	many	16	-	TRBJ2-1	CASSPREGRTYNEQFF	TGTGCCAGCAGCCCACGAGAAGGCAGGACATACAATGAGCAGTTCTTC
TRBV20-1	few	16	-	TRBJ1-5	CSARARAGSGNQPQHF	TGCAGTGCTAGGGCTAGGGCGGGATCTGGCAATCAGCCCCAGCATTTT
TRBV7-6	many	14	-	TRBJ2-5	CASSTDGDQETQYF	TGTGCCAGCAGCACGGACGGCGACCAAGAGACCCAGTACTTC
TRBV28	few	14	-	TRBJ2-6	CASTDLGVANVLTF	TGTGCCAGCACCGACCTCGGGGTAGCCAACGTCCTGACTTTC
TRBV6-2/TRBV6-3	many	18	TRBD1	TRBJ1-5	CASSYLQGGIYSNQPQHF	TGTGCCAGCAGTTACCTCCAGGGGGGAATTTATAGCAATCAGCCCCAGCATTTT
TRBV6-2/TRBV6-3	once	15	-	TRBJ2-3	CASSYDGTLTDTQYF	TGTGCCAGCAGTTACGATGGGACACTCACAGATACGCAGTATTTT
TRBV7-4	many	14	TRBD2	TRBJ2-1	CASTGTSAYNEQFF	TGTGCCAGCACTGGGACTAGCGCCTACAATGAGCAGTTCTTC
TRBV24-1	many	14	TRBD1	TRBJ2-2	CATQGAGDTGELFF	TGTGCCACTCAGGGGGCTGGGGACACCGGGGAGCTGTTTTTT
TRBV14	few	18	-	TRBJ2-3	CASSQDLAAPVGTDTQYF	TGTGCCAGCAGCCAAGATTTAGCGGCCCCCGTCGGCACAGATACGCAGTATTTT
TRBV6-5	-	13	-	TRBJ2-3	CASSSSLADTQYF	TGTGCCAGCAGCTCCAGTTTGGCAGATACGCAGTATTTT
TRBV6-5	-	16	TRBD1	TRBJ2-5	CASSGPGQANQETQYF	TGTGCCAGCAGTGGACCGGGACAGGCCAATCAAGAGACCCAGTACTTC
TRBV5-6	few	17	TRBD1	TRBJ2-5	CASSLARQGAFEETQYF	TGTGCCAGCAGCTTGGCCCGACAGGGGGCCTTCGAAGAGACCCAGTACTTC
TRBV10-3	few	16	-	TRBJ2-3	CAISVGPNPATDTQYF	TGTGCCATCAGTGTTGGACCAAACCCAGCCACAGATACGCAGTATTTT
TRBV12-3/TRBV12-4	-	13	-	TRBJ1-5	CASSTGPQQPQHF	TGTGCCAGCAGCACAGGGCCGCAGCAGCCCCAGCATTTT
TRBV2	many	11	-	TRBJ2-2	CASSGTGELFF	TGTGCCAGCAGTGGCACCGGGGAGCTGTTTTTT
TRBV7-2	many	16	-	TRBJ1-2	CASSLMPGRLDHGYTF	TGTGCCAGCAGCTTAATGCCGGGGCGGTTGGACCATGGCTACACCTTC
TRBV7-9	few	17	-	TRBJ2-3	CASSGTSPAGFQGTQYF	TGTGCCAGCAGCGGTACCTCCCCCGCGGGGTTTCAGGGTACGCAGTATTTT
TRBV7-2	-	13	-	TRBJ2-7	CASSFEVRREQYF	TGTGCCAGCAGCTTTGAGGTACGACGCGAGCAGTACTTC
TRBV20-1	few	13	TRBD1	TRBJ1-2	CSASGQGAHGYTF	TGCAGTGCTAGTGGACAGGGGGCCCATGGCTACACCTTC
TRBV6-2/TRBV6-3	-	15	TRBD2	TRBJ2-1	CASSSSGVSYNEQFF	TGTGCCAGCAGTTCTAGCGGGGTATCCTACAATGAGCAGTTCTTC
TRBV7-6	many	14	-	TRBJ1-1	CASSLRGLNTEAFF	TGTGCCAGCAGCTTACGAGGATTAAACACTGAAGCTTTCTTT
TRBV6-1	few	13	-	TRBJ2-4	CASGSVAKNIQYF	TGTGCCAGCGGCAGCGTAGCCAAAAACATTCAGTACTTC
TRBV5-5	few	18	TRBD1	TRBJ1-5	CASRTWRPGQGVNQPQHF	TGTGCCAGCAGGACTTGGCGGCCGGGACAGGGGGTCAATCAGCCCCAGCATTTT
TRBV6-2/TRBV6-3	-	14	-	TRBJ2-5	CASSYHTPQETQYF	TGTGCCAGCAGTTATCACACGCCACAAGAGACCCAGTACTTC
TRBV28	few	15	-	TRBJ2-5	CASSTNGQVEETQYF	TGTGCCAGCAGTACTAACGGGCAGGTTGAAGAGACCCAGTACTTC
TRBV20-1	-	12	-	TRBJ2-2	CSARGRAGELFF	TGCAGTGCTAGGGGTCGGGCCGGGGAGCTGTTTTTT
TRBV13	-	14	-	TRBJ1-6	CASTRAEYNSPLHF	TGTGCCAGTACTAGGGCGGAGTATAATTCACCCCTCCACTTT
TRBV12-3/TRBV12-4	few	12	-	TRBJ2-7	CASSRDLYEQYF	TGTGCCAGCAGCCGGGACCTCTACGAGCAGTACTTC
TRBV12-3/TRBV12-4	many	15	TRBD2	TRBJ2-1	CASKISGVSYNEQFF	TGTGCCAGCAAAATAAGCGGGGTTTCCTACAATGAGCAGTTCTTC
TRBV7-2	many	15	TRBD1	TRBJ1-2	CASSSPQGDYYGYTF	TGTGCCAGCAGCTCCCCGCAGGGGGACTACTATGGCTACACCTTC
TRBV6-5	many	17	TRBD2	TRBJ2-3	CASSQRMGLATTDTQYF	TGTGCCAGCAGTCAGAGGATGGGACTAGCGACCACAGATACGCAGTATTTT
TRBV15	many	15	-	TRBJ1-5	CATSRDGVSNQPQHF	TGTGCCACCAGCAGAGATGGGGTGAGCAATCAGCCCCAGCATTTT
TRBV5-1	-	15	-	TRBJ2-2	CASSLPTVNTGELFF	TGCGCCAGCAGCTTGCCGACGGTGAACACCGGGGAGCTGTTTTTT
TRBV12-5	many	17	TRBD1	TRBJ1-1	CASGLPSGGLMNTEAFF	TGTGCTAGTGGTTTGCCCTCAGGGGGCTTAATGAACACTGAAGCTTTCTTT
TRBV28	few	16	-	TRBJ2-1	CASNVRGATFYNEQFF	TGTGCCAGCAATGTAAGGGGGGCCACCTTTTACAATGAGCAGTTCTTC
TRBV4-3	-	15	-	TRBJ1-2	CASSQDRQWAYGYTF	TGCGCCAGCAGCCAAGATCGACAATGGGCCTATGGCTACACCTTC
TRBV7-2	many	15	-	TRBJ2-5	CASSLAPVQRETQYF	TGTGCCAGCAGCTTAGCGCCGGTCCAGCGGGAGACCCAGTACTTC
TRBV6-6	many	12	-	TRBJ2-1	CASSFPSNEQFF	TGTGCCAGCAGTTTTCCGTCCAATGAGCAGTTCTTC
TRBV7-2	many	15	TRBD2	TRBJ2-1	CASSLGLASYNEQFF	TGTGCCAGCAGCCTCGGACTAGCGTCTTACAATGAGCAGTTCTTC
TRBV7-8	many	18	TRBD1	TRBJ1-2	CASSLTPTAGTEIYGYTF	TGTGCCAGCAGCTTAACGCCTACTGCCGGGACAGAGATCTATGGCTACACCTTC
TRBV7-9	few	15	-	TRBJ2-1	CASSTTTALYNEQFF	TGTGCCAGCAGCACCACGACAGCCCTATACAATGAGCAGTTCTTC
TRBV29-1	few	13	-	TRBJ1-1	CSVGGGLITEAFF	TGCAGCGTCGGCGGGGGTTTGATCACTGAAGCTTTCTTT
TRBV7-9	many	15	-	TRBJ2-5	CASSLARRTQETQYF	TGTGCCAGCAGCTTAGCAAGGAGAACCCAAGAGACCCAGTACTTC
TRBV7-9	many	16	TRBD1	TRBJ2-1	CASSSGQGANYNEQFF	TGTGCCAGCAGCTCGGGACAGGGGGCGAACTACAATGAGCAGTTCTTC
TRBV6-5	few	15	TRBD1	TRBJ1-6	CASSPGQGNNSPLHF	TGTGCCAGCAGCCCGGGACAGGGCAATAATTCACCCCTCCACTTT
TRBV7-9	many	18	TRBD1	TRBJ1-4	CASSSPRDRGTTNEKLFF	TGTGCCAGCAGCTCTCCCCGGGACAGGGGAACAACTAATGAAAAACTGTTTTTT
TRBV10-3	few	13	-	TRBJ2-7	CAISVSTLYEQYF	TGTGCCATCAGCGTCTCGACCCTATACGAGCAGTACTTC
TRBV3-1	few	14	-	TRBJ2-7	CASSQGQVIYEQYF	TGTGCCAGCAGCCAAGGACAGGTCATCTACGAGCAGTACTTC
TRBV20-1	few	15	TRBD1	TRBJ1-2	CSANRAGGINYGYTF	TGCAGTGCCAACCGGGCAGGGGGAATTAACTATGGCTACACCTTC